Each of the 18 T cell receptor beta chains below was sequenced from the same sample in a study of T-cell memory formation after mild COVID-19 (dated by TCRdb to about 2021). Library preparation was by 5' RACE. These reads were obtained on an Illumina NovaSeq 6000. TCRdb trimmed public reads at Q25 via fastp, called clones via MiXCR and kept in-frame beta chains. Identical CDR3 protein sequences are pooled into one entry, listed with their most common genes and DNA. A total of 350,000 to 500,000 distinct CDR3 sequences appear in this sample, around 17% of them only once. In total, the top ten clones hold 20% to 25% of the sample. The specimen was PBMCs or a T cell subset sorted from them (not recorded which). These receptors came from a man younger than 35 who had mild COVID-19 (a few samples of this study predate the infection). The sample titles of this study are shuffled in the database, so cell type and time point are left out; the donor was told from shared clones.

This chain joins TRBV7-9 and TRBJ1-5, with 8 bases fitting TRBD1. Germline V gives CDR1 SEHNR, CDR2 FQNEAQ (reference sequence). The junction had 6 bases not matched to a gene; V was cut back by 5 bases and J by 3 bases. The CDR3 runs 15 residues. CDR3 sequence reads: CASSAGTGYNQPQHF. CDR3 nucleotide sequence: TGTGCCAGCAGCGCCGGGACAGGTTACAATCAGCCCCAGCATTTT.

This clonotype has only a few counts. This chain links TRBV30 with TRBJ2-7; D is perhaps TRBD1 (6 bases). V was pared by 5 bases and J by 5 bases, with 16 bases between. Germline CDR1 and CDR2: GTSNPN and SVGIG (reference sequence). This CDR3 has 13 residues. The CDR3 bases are TGTGCCTGGGACCTACAGGGTCTACACGAGCAGTACTTC. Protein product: CAWDLQGLHEQYF.

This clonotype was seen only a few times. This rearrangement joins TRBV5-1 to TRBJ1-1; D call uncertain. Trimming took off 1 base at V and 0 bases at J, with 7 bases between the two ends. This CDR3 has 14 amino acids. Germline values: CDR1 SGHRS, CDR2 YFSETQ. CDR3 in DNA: TGCGCCAGCAGCTTGTCCAGCATGAACACTGAAGCTTTCTTT. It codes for CASSLSSMNTEAFF. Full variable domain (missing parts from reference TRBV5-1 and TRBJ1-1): KAGVTQTPRYLIKTRGQQVTLSCSPISGHRSVSWYQQTPGQGLQFLFEYFSETQRNKGNFPGRFSGRQFSNSRSEMNVSTLELGDSALYLCASSLSSMNTEAFFGQGTRLTVV.

The CDR3 loop is CSASPPIVGETQYF. CDR3 DNA: TGCAGTGCTAGTCCCCCTATAGTAGGAGAGACCCAGTACTTC. The rearrangement joins TRBV20-1 to TRBJ2-5; D uncertain. The V gene lost 3 bases and the J gene lost 4 bases, with 15 bases spanning the gap. The V gene's germline CDR1 is DFQATT and CDR2 SNEGSKA (reference sequence). This CDR3 contains 14 residues.

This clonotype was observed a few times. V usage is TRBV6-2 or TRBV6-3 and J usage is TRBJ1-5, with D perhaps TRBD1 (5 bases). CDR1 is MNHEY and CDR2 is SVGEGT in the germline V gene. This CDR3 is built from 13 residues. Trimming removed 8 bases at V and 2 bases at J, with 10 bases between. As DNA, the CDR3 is TGTGCCAGCGGGGGAGGGGGCAATCAGCCCCAGCATTTT. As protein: CASGGGGNQPQHF.

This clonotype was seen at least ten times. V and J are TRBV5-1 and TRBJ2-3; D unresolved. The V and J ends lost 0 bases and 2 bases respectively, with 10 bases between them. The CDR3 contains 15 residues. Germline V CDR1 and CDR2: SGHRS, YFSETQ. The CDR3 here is CASSLGLSYTDTQYF. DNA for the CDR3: TGCGCCAGCAGCTTGGGGCTGAGCTACACAGATACGCAGTATTTT.

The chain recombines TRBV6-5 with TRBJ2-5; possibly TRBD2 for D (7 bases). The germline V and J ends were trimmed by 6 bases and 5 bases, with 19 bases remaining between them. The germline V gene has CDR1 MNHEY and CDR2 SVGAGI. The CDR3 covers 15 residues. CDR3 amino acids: CASRLAGAIGETQYF. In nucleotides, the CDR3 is TGTGCCAGCAGGTTGGCGGGGGCGATCGGTGAGACCCAGTACTTC.

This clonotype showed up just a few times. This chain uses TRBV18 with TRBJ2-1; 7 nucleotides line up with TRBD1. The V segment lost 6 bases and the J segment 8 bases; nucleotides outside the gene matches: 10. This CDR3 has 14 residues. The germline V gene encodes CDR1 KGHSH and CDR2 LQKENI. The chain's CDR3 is CASSAIQGTDEQFF. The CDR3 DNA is TGTGCCAGCTCCGCGATACAGGGGACGGATGAGCAGTTCTTC. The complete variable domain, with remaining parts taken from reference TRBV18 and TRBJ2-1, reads NAGVMQNPRHLVRRRGQEARLRCSPMKGHSHVYWYRQLPEEGLKFMVYLQKENIIDESGMPKERFSAEFPKEGPSILRIQQVVRGDSAAYFCASSAIQGTDEQFFGPGTRLTVL.

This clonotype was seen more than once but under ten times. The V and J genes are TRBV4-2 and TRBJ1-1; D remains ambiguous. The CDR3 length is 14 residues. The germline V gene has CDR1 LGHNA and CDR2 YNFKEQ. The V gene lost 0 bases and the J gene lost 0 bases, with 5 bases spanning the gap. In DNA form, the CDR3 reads TGTGCCAGCAGCCAAGAAGAAATGAACACTGAAGCTTTCTTT. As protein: CASSQEEMNTEAFF.

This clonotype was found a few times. CDR3 loop: CASSLAEGRDTQYF. Here the CDR3 DNA reads TGCGCCAGCAGCTTGGCCGAAGGCCGCGATACGCAGTATTTT. The chain has TRBV5-1 and TRBJ2-3; unclear D gene. V lost 0 bases, J lost 6 bases, and 11 bases lay in between. The V gene's germline CDR1 is SGHRS and CDR2 YFSETQ. The CDR3 contains 14 residues.

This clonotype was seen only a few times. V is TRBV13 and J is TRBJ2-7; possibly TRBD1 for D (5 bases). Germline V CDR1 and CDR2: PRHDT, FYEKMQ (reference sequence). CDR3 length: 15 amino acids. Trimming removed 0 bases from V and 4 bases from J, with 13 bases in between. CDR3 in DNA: TGTGCCAGCAGCTTAGGCCGGTCAGGGTGGTACGAGCAGTACTTC. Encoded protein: CASSLGRSGWYEQYF.

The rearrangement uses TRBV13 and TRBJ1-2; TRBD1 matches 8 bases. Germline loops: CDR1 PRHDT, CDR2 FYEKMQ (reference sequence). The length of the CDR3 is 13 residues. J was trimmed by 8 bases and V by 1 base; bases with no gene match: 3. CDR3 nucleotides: TGTGCCAGCAGCTTAGTGTCAGGGGGCGGCTACACCTTC. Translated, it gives CASSLVSGGGYTF.

Written as DNA, the CDR3 is TGCAGTGCTAGGAGGACGGGAATAACAGATACGCAGTATTTT. This gives the protein CSARRTGITDTQYF. The genes are TRBV20-1 and TRBJ2-3; possibly TRBD2 for D (5 bases). V shed 3 bases and J shed 3 bases, with 13 bases lying between them. Germline CDR1 reads DFQATT; CDR2 reads SNEGSKA (reference sequence). This CDR3 region has 14 residues.

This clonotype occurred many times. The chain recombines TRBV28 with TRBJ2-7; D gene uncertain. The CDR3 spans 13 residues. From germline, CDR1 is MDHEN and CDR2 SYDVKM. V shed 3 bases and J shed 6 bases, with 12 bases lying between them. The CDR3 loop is CASSLVQGPEQYV. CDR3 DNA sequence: TGTGCCAGCAGTTTGGTCCAAGGCCCCGAGCAGTACGTC.

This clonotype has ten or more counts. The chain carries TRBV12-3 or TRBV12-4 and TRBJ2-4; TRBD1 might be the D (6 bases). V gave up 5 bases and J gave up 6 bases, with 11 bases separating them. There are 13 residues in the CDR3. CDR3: CASSPGQRNIQYF. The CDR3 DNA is TGTGCCAGCAGTCCTGGACAGAGAAACATTCAGTACTTC.

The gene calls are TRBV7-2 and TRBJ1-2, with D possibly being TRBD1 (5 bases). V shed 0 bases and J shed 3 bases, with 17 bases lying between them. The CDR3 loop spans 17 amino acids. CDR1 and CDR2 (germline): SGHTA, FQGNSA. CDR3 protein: CASSLAGENTGYYGYTF. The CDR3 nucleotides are TGTGCCAGCAGCTTAGCGGGGGAAAACACCGGCTACTATGGCTACACCTTC.

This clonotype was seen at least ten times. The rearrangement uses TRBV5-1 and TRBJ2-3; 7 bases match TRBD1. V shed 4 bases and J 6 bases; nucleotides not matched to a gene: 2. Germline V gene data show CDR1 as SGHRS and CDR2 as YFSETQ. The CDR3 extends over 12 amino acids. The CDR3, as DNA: TGCGCCAGCAGCGTGACAGGGGATACGCAGTATTTT. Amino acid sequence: CASSVTGDTQYF.

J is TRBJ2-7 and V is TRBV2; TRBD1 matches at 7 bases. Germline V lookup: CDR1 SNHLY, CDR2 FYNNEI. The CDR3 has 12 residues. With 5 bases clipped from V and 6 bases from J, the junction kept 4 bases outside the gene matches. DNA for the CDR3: TGTGCCAGCAGTAAGACAGGGCTCGAGCAGTACGTC. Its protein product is CASSKTGLEQYV.